One and the same sample provided the 3 T cell receptor beta chains below, sequenced in a study of T cells in Graves' hyperthyroidism and ophthalmopathy. TCR beta CDR3 sequences were amplified from RNA transcripts. The HTBI set primed first-round TCR CDR3 RT-PCR. TCRdb reprocessed the multiplex PCR reads with MiXCR, giving one entry per CDR3 protein. The sample includes about 840,000 distinct CDR3 sequences, roughly 40% of them seen just once. The sample taken for sequencing was blood. The receptors shown here come from a man between 18 and 29 years old with Graves' hyperthyroidism.

The table lists this clonotype with many counts. The chain links TRBV10-3 to TRBJ2-2; D possibly uses TRBD1 or TRBD2 (5 bases each). The CDR3 spans 15 residues. CDR1 and CDR2 from the germline V gene are ENHRY and SYGVKD. Trimming removed 2 bases at V and 1 base at J, with 8 bases between. CDR3 sequence (DNA): TGTGCCATCAGTGAGGGGACGATGAACACCGGGGAGCTGTTTTTT. It yields the protein CAISEGTMNTGELFF.

This clonotype appeared a few times. The chain employs TRBV20-1 and TRBJ2-5, with 8 bases lining up with TRBD2. V shed 6 bases and J 3 bases; nucleotides not matched to a gene: 6. Germline assignment: CDR1 DFQATT and CDR2 SNEGSKA (reference sequence). The CDR3 totals 13 residues. CDR3 protein: CSAASGSKETQYF. As DNA, the CDR3 is TGCAGTGCGGCGAGCGGGAGTAAAGAGACCCAGTACTTC.

This clonotype has ten or more counts. The chain joins TRBV10-1 to TRBJ2-5; 7 positions agree with TRBD2. Germline V gene lookup returns CDR1 WNHNN and CDR2 SYGVQD (reference sequence). V gave up 4 bases and J gave up 2 bases; unmatched junction bases: 13. The CDR3 contains 17 residues. The CDR3 region is CASSVGNGGGPQETQYF. CDR3 sequence (DNA): TGCGCCAGCAGTGTCGGGAATGGCGGGGGACCTCAAGAGACCCAGTACTTC.